This TCR beta chain was retrieved from a study of cytomegalovirus exposure and HLA in healthy donors. The donors (healthy individuals) were bone marrow donors. The PCR contained 60 Vbeta and 13 Jbeta primers. The protocol was immunoSEQ multiplex PCR, while the TCRdb copy is restricted to in-frame clones and leaves out a portion. The sample shows approximately 210,000 clones, over 60% of them seen only once. Germline CDR1 and CDR2: MNHNS and SASEGT. The CDR3 spans 16 residues. Trimming shortened V by 2 bases and J by 0 bases, and 14 bases separated the two germline ends. The gene calls are TRBV6-1 and TRBJ2-7, with D possibly TRBD1 on 6 matching bases. The origin of this receptor is a woman aged 30 to 39 in good health and CMV-seropositive. Sequencing was done on a sample of PBMCs. CDR3 protein: CASSEPFYRDSYEQYF. The CDR3 DNA is TGTGCCAGCAGTGAACCCTTTTACAGGGACTCCTACGAGCAGTACTTC.